Following are 11 T cell receptor beta chains from one sample sequenced in a study of cytomegalovirus exposure and HLA in healthy donors. Vbeta (60) and Jbeta (13) primers were used in the PCR. Profiling relied on immunoSEQ multiplex PCR, and the TCRdb table lists in-frame clones only, not all of them. The sample shows about 190,000 clones, about four fifths of them seen only once. Specimen: PBMCs. All receptors derive from a boy aged 5-17 years in good health and CMV-seronegative.

This rearrangement joins TRBV5-1 to TRBJ2-1; tentatively, D is TRBD2 (6 bases). Germline V gives CDR1 SGHRS, CDR2 YFSETQ. V lost 4 bases and J 2 bases, leaving 10 bases between the germline ends. This CDR3 spans 14 amino acids. CDR3 coding DNA: TGCGCCAGCAGCGGGGGACTCGCCTACAATGAGCAGTTCTTC. It specifies CASSGGLAYNEQFF.

The chain couples TRBV6-6 to TRBJ1-2; TRBD1 matches 9 bases. Germline trimming cut 6 bases from V and 5 bases from J; bases unmatched to any gene: 7. This CDR3 region has 14 residues. Germline V gene sequence: CDR1 MNHNY, CDR2 SVGAGI (reference sequence). The CDR3 spells CASRPGTGTYGYTF. The CDR3, as DNA: TGTGCCAGCAGACCCGGGACAGGGACTTATGGCTACACCTTC.

The sample holds a few counts of this clone. V usage is TRBV5-1 and J usage is TRBJ1-1; D remains unclear. Trimming shortened V by 0 bases and J by 0 bases, and 3 bases separated the two germline ends. Looked up from germline, CDR1 is SGHRS and CDR2 is YFSETQ. The CDR3 is made up of 13 amino acids. CDR3 nucleotides: TGCGCCAGCAGCTTGGCCTTGAACACTGAAGCTTTCTTT. Its translation: CASSLALNTEAFF.

V usage is TRBV6-1 and J usage is TRBJ2-3, with TRBD2 matching 8 bases. The junction had 7 bases not matched to a gene; V was cut back by 4 bases and J by 1 base. The length of the CDR3 is 16 residues. The V gene's germline CDR1 is MNHNS and CDR2 SASEGT. The CDR3 loop is CASSGKRETGTDTQYF. In nucleotides, the CDR3 is TGTGCCAGCAGTGGGAAGCGGGAGACTGGCACAGATACGCAGTATTTT.

The rearrangement uses TRBV15 and TRBJ2-7, with a possible D match to TRBD1 (6 bases). Germline CDR1 and CDR2: LNHNV and YYDKDF (reference sequence). The CDR3 has 14 amino acids. The V end was cut by 3 bases, the J end by 2 bases, with 11 bases between. The CDR3 is CATSRYRATYEQYF. CDR3 DNA sequence: TGTGCCACCAGCAGGTACAGGGCAACCTACGAGCAGTACTTC.

This chain joins TRBV7-9 and TRBJ1-3, with a weak D call TRBD1 (5 bases). The germline CDR1 and CDR2 sequences are SEHNR and FQNEAQ (reference sequence). The CDR3 is 14 amino acids. V was pared by 5 bases and J by 3 bases, with 11 bases between. In DNA, the CDR3 is TGTGCCAGCAGCCCGGGGGTGTATGGAAACACCATATATTTT. This encodes CASSPGVYGNTIYF.

The count of this clone is one. V and J are TRBV9 and TRBJ2-3; 7 nucleotides align to TRBD2. V dropped 0 bases and J dropped 1; count of bases not matched to a gene: 2. The CDR3 is 15 residues long. Per the germline V gene, CDR1 is SGDLS and CDR2 is YYNGEE. The CDR3, as DNA: TGTGCCAGCAGCGTAGAGGGAGGGCGCACAGATACGCAGTATTTT. Translating it yields CASSVEGGRTDTQYF.

The chain employs TRBV6-5 and TRBJ1-2; 7 positions match TRBD1. The CDR3 is 16 amino acids. Trimming cost V 3 bases and J 2 bases; bases outside gene matches: 9. Per the germline V gene, CDR1 is MNHEY and CDR2 is SVGAGI. Here the CDR3 reads CASSYWGDSGNYGYTF. The CDR3 DNA reads TGTGCCAGCAGTTATTGGGGGGACAGCGGGAACTATGGCTACACCTTC.

This rearrangement joins TRBV9 to TRBJ2-7; no definite D call. Germline values: CDR1 SGDLS, CDR2 YYNGEE. V was clipped by 1 base and J by 0 bases, with 5 bases between them. The CDR3 has 13 residues. The CDR3, as DNA: TGTGCCAGCAGCGTATCCTCCTCCTACGAGCAGTACTTC. Protein: CASSVSSSYEQYF.

This clone was seen once. The chain has TRBV6-6 and TRBJ1-5; 10 nucleotides align to TRBD1. Germline V gene lookup returns CDR1 MNHNY and CDR2 SVGAGI (reference sequence). The CDR3 has 16 residues. Losses at the gene ends were 10 bases for V and 4 bases for J; bases not matched to a gene: 13. The CDR3 protein is CATAYPGQGENQPQHF. CDR3 in DNA: TGTGCCACGGCCTACCCCGGACAGGGGGAAAATCAGCCCCAGCATTTT.

DNA of the CDR3: TGCGCCAGCAGAAAAACAGGGGGCAAGCGCTATGGCTACACCTTC. Its translation is CASRKTGGKRYGYTF. The chain employs TRBV23-1 and TRBJ1-2, with 9 bases that match TRBD1. TRBV23-1 is an ORF; its function is uncertain. The CDR3 has 15 amino acids. The V segment lost 6 bases and the J segment 4 bases; nucleotides outside the gene matches: 9.